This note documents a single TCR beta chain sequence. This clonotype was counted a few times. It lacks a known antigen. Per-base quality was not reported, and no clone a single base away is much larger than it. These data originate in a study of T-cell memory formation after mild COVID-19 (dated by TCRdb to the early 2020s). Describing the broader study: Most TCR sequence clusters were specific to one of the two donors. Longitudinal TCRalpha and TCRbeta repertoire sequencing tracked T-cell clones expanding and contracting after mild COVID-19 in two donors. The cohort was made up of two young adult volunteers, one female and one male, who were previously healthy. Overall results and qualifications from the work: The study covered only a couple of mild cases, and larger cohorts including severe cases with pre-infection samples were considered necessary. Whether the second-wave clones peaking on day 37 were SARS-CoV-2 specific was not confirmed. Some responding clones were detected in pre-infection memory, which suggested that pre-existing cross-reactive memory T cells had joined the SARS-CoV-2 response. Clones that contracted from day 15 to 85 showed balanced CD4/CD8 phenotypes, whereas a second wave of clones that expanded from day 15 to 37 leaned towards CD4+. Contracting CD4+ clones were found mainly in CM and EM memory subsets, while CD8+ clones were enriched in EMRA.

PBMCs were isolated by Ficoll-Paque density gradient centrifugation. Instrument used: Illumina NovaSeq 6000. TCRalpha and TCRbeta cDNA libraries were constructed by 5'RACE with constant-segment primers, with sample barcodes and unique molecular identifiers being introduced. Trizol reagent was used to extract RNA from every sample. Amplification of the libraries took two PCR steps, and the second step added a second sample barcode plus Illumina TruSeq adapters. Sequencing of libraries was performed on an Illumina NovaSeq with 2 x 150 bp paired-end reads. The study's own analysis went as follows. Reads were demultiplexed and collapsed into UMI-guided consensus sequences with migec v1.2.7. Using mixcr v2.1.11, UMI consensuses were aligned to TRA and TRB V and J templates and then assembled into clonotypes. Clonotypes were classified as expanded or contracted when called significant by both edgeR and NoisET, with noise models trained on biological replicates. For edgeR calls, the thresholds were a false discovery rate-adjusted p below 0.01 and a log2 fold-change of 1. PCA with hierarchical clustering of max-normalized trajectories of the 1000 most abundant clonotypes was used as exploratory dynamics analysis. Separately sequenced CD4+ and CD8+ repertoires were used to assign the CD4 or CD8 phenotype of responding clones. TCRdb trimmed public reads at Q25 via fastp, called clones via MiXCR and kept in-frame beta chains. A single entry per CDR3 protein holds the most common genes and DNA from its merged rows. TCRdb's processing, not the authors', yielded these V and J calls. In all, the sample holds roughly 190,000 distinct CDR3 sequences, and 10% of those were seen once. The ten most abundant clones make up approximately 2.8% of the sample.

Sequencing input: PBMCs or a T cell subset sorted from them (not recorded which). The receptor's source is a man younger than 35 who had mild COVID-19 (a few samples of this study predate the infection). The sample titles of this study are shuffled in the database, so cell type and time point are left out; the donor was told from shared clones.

CDR3 region: CASSQSETQYF. The nucleotides are TGTGCCAGCAGCCAAAGTGAGACCCAGTACTTC. The V and J segments used are TRBV3-1 and TRBJ2-5; confidence is insufficient to name the D gene. From cysteine to phenylalanine, the CDR3 is 11 amino acids long. Of all the DNA, just the CDR3 is kept, 33 bases in frame from base 1. CDR1 is given as LGHDT and CDR2 as YNNKEL, both from the germline V gene (reference sequence). Trimming at the junction amounts to 2 bases on V and 5 bases on J, and the germline ends lie 3 bases apart.